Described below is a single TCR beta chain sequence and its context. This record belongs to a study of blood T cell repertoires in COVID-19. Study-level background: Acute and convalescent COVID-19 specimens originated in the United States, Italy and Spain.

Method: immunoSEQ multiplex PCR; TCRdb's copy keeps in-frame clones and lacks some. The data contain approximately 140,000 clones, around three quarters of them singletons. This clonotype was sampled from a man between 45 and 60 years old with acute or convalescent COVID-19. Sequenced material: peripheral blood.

CDR3 coding DNA: TGTGCCAGCAGCCTCGACAGGGAGCACGGCTACACCTTC. Protein product: CASSLDREHGYTF. The J gene is TRBJ1-2, the V gene TRBV7-9; 7 bases are a match to TRBD1. Trimming took 5 bases from V and 8 from J; bases not matched to a gene: 8. There are 13 residues in the CDR3. In germline, CDR1 is SEHNR, CDR2 FQNEAQ (reference sequence).